This T cell receptor (beta chain) is drawn from a study of blood T cell repertoires in COVID-19. About the study: The cDNA or gDNA used as material had been derived from T cells, B-cell-depleted T cells, or PBMCs.

The CDR3 length is 14 residues. CDR1 is MNHEY and CDR2 is SVGAGI in the germline V gene. J gave up 6 bases and V 8 bases, and 10 bases lay outside the gene matches. In the original processing: Researchers report that nucleated cell counts were estimated from reference gene primer amplification. The method was immunoSEQ multiplex PCR; TCRdb's version includes in-frame clones alone and lacks a portion of them. V and J calls and clone size follow that table, whereas D and trimming were derived from the DNA. The table has just over 650,000 clones, 75% to 90% seen once; the top ten hold around 0.3%. The sequencing sample was made of peripheral blood. V usage is TRBV6-5 and J usage is TRBJ2-1; 7 bases are shared with TRBD1. This TCR came from a woman under 30 with acute or convalescent COVID-19. CDR3: CASLLTGWFNEQFF. Here the CDR3 DNA reads TGTGCCAGCCTTTTGACAGGGTGGTTCAATGAGCAGTTCTTC.